Listed below are T cell receptor beta chains from one sample, sequenced in a study of cytotoxic CD8 clonotypes in ibrutinib-treated CLL. The table came from immunoSEQ multiplex PCR; TCRdb's copy has only in-frame clones and leaves some out. The data hold about 250,000 clones, with about three quarters observed a single time. Sample: PBMCs, taken after 24 months of ibrutinib treatment. These receptor sequences come from a human donor with chronic lymphocytic leukemia. CDR3s include the opening cysteine and the closing phenylalanine or tryptophan. Fields, in order: J gene, V gene, D gene, clone size, CDR3 DNA, CDR3 protein. D genes are given only for firm matches. Not every row has a clone size; where given, it reads once, few, many or a size class.

TRBJ1-2 | TRBV27 | NA | NA | TGTGCCAGCACCGGGTCGCGGGGCTATGGCTACACCTTC | CASTGSRGYGYTF
TRBJ2-7 | TRBV5-1 | NA | NA | TGCGCCAGCAGCTTGAACGGATACTCCTACGAGCAGTACTTC | CASSLNGYSYEQYF
TRBJ2-3 | TRBV5-6 | TRBD2 | NA | TGTGCCAGCAGCCCCCCGGGACTAGCGGGAGTATTAAGCACAGATACGCAGTATTTT | CASSPPGLAGVLSTDTQYF
TRBJ1-1 | TRBV18 | TRBD1 | NA | TGTGCCAGCTCACCCCCGCAGGGGGGGGTACGCACTGAAGCTTTCTTT | CASSPPQGGVRTEAFF
TRBJ2-1 | TRBV11-3 | NA | few | TGTGCCAGCAGCTTCAGGACATTAAGTGATGAGCAGTTCTTC | CASSFRTLSDEQFF
TRBJ2-3 | TRBV7-2 | TRBD2 | NA | TGTGCCAGCGGAATTCGACTAGCGGGAGGCCCCACAGATACGCAGTATTTT | CASGIRLAGGPTDTQYF
TRBJ2-3 | TRBV4-1 | TRBD2 | few | TGCGCCAGCAGCCAAGACCCTTCTGCGGGAGCAGATACGCAGTATTTT | CASSQDPSAGADTQYF
TRBJ2-7 | TRBV20-1 | NA | NA | TGCAGTGGGCTAGCGAACGAGCAGTACTTC | CSGLANEQYF
TRBJ2-3 | TRBV28 | NA | NA | TGTGCCAGTGTACAGTATCGCCAAGATACGCAGTATTTT | CASVQYRQDTQYF
TRBJ1-2 | TRBV11-3 | TRBD1 | NA | TGTGCCAGCAGCTTAAACAGGGGGCTCCATTGGAAAAACTATGGCTACACCTTC | CASSLNRGLHWKNYGYTF
TRBJ2-1 | TRBV11-2 | NA | NA | TGTGCCAGCAGCTTAGGTCCGGCCCCAACTAGGCAGTTCTTC | CASSLGPAPTRQFF
TRBJ2-2 | TRBV5-1 | TRBD1 | NA | TGCGCCAGCAGCCCCCGGACAGGGGCGAACACCGGGGAGCTGTTTTTT | CASSPRTGANTGELFF
TRBJ1-4 | TRBV28 | NA | NA | TGTGCCAGCAGTTTGGATAAGGGCAGTAATGAAAAACTGTTTTTT | CASSLDKGSNEKLFF
TRBJ2-7 | TRBV11-2 | NA | few | TGTGCCAGCAGCTCACAGGGAGAAGTGGGCGAGCAGTACTTC | CASSSQGEVGEQYF
TRBJ2-1 | TRBV5-1 | NA | few | TGCGCCAGCAGCCAAGATAAGACTAGTGACTCTTTTGGTGAGCAGTTCTTC | CASSQDKTSDSFGEQFF
TRBJ1-2 | TRBV6-5 | TRBD1 | NA | TGTGCCAGCAGCACAGGGGGAGAAGGGCACTATGGCTACACCTTC | CASSTGGEGHYGYTF
TRBJ1-1 | TRBV5-4 | TRBD1 | NA | TGTGCCAGCAGCCCTGATCGGGGGACAGAGAACACTGAAGCTTTCTTT | CASSPDRGTENTEAFF
TRBJ2-5 | TRBV9 | NA | NA | TGTGCCAGCAGCTACAGGGACGAGACCCAGTACTTC | CASSYRDETQYF
TRBJ2-7 | TRBV27 | TRBD1 | NA | TGTGCCAGCAGTTTACAGGGGGTTGATGGGCCGTACGAGCAGTACTTC | CASSLQGVDGPYEQYF
TRBJ2-5 | TRBV7-9 | NA | NA | TGTGCCAGCAGCTTAAGTAGGGAGACCCAGTACTTC | CASSLSRETQYF
TRBJ1-5 | TRBV28 | NA | NA | TGTGCCAGCCCCCCGCAGCCCCAGCATTTT | CASPPQPQHF
TRBJ2-5 | TRBV23-1 | TRBD2 | NA | TGCGCCAGCGATACCCTATTGGCGGGGGACTCAAGGCAAGAGACCCAGTACTTC | CASDTLLAGDSRQETQYF
TRBJ1-1 | TRBV28 | TRBD1 | NA | TGTGCCAGCCATGACAGGGGCACTGAAGCTTTCTTT | CASHDRGTEAFF
TRBJ2-6 | TRBV7-6 | NA | NA | TGTGCCAGCAGCCCGACTCAGTCGGCCAACGTCCTGACTTTC | CASSPTQSANVLTF
TRBJ2-7 | TRBV6-1 | NA | NA | TGTGCCAGCAGTGAATTGGGCCAGCTCTACGAGCAGTACTTC | CASSELGQLYEQYF
TRBJ1-1 | TRBV27 | NA | NA | TGTGCCAGCAGTTTATGGGGGGGCTCTGAAGCTTTCTTT | CASSLWGGSEAFF
TRBJ2-1 | TRBV9 | TRBD2 | NA | TGTGCCAGCAGCCCCTTCATAGCGGGAGGAGCTCGGGGTGAGCAGTTCTTC | CASSPFIAGGARGEQFF
TRBJ2-3 | TRBV4-3 | TRBD2 | NA | TGCGCCAGCAGCCAAGGAGAACCTAGCGGGATATACACAGATACGCAGTATTTT | CASSQGEPSGIYTDTQYF
TRBJ2-7 | TRBV7-8 | NA | NA | TGTGCCAGCAAGGCGTATGACAGGCCGAGCTCCTACGAGCAGTACTTC | CASKAYDRPSSYEQYF
TRBJ1-1 | TRBV4-1 | NA | NA | TGCGCCAGCAGCCAAGGGTTTGGGCACGGGAACACTGAAGCTTTCTTT | CASSQGFGHGNTEAFF
TRBJ1-2 | TRBV9 | NA | few | TGTGCCAGCAGCGGAGGTGGCTACACCTTC | CASSGGGYTF
TRBJ1-2 | TRBV7-3 | TRBD1 | NA | TGTGCCAGCAGCCGATCCGGGACAGGGGTTCGAGGCTACACCTTC | CASSRSGTGVRGYTF
TRBJ2-7 | TRBV27 | TRBD2 | NA | TGTGCCAGCCGAAAAACCCCTAGCGGGAGCTACGAGCAGTACTTC | CASRKTPSGSYEQYF
TRBJ2-5 | TRBV15 | NA | few | TGTGCCACCAGCAGGACCAGAGACCGTCAAGAGACCCAGTACTTC | CATSRTRDRQETQYF
TRBJ1-1 | TRBV19 | TRBD1 | NA | TGTGCCAGTAGTTCCGGACAGGCGGTCGGTTTGACTGAAGCTTTCTTT | CASSSGQAVGLTEAFF
TRBJ2-5 | TRBV7-2 | NA | NA | TGTGCCAGCAGCTTAGATCTGGGGGAGACCCAGTACTTC | CASSLDLGETQYF
TRBJ1-4 | TRBV5-1 | NA | once | TGCGCCAGCAGCTCCGGGAGAGGGGATGAAAAACTGTTTTTT | CASSSGRGDEKLFF
TRBJ2-1 | TRBV13 | TRBD2 | NA | TGTGCCAGCAGCCCCCCCCCTCTAGCGGGGGAGTACAATGAGCAGTTCTTC | CASSPPPLAGEYNEQFF
TRBJ2-2 | TRBV28 | NA | few | TGTGCCAGCCGTTTGCGCACCGGGGAGCTGTTTTTT | CASRLRTGELFF
TRBJ2-5 | TRBV4-3 | NA | NA | TGCGCCAGCAGCCAAGAACCTCCTGGGGCGGGCGGGGAGACCCAGTACTTC | CASSQEPPGAGGETQYF
TRBJ2-1 | TRBV5-1 | NA | NA | TGCGCCAGCAGTGGAGTTTACAATGAGCAGTTCTTC | CASSGVYNEQFF
TRBJ2-2 | TRBV28 | NA | NA | TGTGCCAGCTGGGGCACGCTTACGACCGGGGAGCTGTTTTTT | CASWGTLTTGELFF